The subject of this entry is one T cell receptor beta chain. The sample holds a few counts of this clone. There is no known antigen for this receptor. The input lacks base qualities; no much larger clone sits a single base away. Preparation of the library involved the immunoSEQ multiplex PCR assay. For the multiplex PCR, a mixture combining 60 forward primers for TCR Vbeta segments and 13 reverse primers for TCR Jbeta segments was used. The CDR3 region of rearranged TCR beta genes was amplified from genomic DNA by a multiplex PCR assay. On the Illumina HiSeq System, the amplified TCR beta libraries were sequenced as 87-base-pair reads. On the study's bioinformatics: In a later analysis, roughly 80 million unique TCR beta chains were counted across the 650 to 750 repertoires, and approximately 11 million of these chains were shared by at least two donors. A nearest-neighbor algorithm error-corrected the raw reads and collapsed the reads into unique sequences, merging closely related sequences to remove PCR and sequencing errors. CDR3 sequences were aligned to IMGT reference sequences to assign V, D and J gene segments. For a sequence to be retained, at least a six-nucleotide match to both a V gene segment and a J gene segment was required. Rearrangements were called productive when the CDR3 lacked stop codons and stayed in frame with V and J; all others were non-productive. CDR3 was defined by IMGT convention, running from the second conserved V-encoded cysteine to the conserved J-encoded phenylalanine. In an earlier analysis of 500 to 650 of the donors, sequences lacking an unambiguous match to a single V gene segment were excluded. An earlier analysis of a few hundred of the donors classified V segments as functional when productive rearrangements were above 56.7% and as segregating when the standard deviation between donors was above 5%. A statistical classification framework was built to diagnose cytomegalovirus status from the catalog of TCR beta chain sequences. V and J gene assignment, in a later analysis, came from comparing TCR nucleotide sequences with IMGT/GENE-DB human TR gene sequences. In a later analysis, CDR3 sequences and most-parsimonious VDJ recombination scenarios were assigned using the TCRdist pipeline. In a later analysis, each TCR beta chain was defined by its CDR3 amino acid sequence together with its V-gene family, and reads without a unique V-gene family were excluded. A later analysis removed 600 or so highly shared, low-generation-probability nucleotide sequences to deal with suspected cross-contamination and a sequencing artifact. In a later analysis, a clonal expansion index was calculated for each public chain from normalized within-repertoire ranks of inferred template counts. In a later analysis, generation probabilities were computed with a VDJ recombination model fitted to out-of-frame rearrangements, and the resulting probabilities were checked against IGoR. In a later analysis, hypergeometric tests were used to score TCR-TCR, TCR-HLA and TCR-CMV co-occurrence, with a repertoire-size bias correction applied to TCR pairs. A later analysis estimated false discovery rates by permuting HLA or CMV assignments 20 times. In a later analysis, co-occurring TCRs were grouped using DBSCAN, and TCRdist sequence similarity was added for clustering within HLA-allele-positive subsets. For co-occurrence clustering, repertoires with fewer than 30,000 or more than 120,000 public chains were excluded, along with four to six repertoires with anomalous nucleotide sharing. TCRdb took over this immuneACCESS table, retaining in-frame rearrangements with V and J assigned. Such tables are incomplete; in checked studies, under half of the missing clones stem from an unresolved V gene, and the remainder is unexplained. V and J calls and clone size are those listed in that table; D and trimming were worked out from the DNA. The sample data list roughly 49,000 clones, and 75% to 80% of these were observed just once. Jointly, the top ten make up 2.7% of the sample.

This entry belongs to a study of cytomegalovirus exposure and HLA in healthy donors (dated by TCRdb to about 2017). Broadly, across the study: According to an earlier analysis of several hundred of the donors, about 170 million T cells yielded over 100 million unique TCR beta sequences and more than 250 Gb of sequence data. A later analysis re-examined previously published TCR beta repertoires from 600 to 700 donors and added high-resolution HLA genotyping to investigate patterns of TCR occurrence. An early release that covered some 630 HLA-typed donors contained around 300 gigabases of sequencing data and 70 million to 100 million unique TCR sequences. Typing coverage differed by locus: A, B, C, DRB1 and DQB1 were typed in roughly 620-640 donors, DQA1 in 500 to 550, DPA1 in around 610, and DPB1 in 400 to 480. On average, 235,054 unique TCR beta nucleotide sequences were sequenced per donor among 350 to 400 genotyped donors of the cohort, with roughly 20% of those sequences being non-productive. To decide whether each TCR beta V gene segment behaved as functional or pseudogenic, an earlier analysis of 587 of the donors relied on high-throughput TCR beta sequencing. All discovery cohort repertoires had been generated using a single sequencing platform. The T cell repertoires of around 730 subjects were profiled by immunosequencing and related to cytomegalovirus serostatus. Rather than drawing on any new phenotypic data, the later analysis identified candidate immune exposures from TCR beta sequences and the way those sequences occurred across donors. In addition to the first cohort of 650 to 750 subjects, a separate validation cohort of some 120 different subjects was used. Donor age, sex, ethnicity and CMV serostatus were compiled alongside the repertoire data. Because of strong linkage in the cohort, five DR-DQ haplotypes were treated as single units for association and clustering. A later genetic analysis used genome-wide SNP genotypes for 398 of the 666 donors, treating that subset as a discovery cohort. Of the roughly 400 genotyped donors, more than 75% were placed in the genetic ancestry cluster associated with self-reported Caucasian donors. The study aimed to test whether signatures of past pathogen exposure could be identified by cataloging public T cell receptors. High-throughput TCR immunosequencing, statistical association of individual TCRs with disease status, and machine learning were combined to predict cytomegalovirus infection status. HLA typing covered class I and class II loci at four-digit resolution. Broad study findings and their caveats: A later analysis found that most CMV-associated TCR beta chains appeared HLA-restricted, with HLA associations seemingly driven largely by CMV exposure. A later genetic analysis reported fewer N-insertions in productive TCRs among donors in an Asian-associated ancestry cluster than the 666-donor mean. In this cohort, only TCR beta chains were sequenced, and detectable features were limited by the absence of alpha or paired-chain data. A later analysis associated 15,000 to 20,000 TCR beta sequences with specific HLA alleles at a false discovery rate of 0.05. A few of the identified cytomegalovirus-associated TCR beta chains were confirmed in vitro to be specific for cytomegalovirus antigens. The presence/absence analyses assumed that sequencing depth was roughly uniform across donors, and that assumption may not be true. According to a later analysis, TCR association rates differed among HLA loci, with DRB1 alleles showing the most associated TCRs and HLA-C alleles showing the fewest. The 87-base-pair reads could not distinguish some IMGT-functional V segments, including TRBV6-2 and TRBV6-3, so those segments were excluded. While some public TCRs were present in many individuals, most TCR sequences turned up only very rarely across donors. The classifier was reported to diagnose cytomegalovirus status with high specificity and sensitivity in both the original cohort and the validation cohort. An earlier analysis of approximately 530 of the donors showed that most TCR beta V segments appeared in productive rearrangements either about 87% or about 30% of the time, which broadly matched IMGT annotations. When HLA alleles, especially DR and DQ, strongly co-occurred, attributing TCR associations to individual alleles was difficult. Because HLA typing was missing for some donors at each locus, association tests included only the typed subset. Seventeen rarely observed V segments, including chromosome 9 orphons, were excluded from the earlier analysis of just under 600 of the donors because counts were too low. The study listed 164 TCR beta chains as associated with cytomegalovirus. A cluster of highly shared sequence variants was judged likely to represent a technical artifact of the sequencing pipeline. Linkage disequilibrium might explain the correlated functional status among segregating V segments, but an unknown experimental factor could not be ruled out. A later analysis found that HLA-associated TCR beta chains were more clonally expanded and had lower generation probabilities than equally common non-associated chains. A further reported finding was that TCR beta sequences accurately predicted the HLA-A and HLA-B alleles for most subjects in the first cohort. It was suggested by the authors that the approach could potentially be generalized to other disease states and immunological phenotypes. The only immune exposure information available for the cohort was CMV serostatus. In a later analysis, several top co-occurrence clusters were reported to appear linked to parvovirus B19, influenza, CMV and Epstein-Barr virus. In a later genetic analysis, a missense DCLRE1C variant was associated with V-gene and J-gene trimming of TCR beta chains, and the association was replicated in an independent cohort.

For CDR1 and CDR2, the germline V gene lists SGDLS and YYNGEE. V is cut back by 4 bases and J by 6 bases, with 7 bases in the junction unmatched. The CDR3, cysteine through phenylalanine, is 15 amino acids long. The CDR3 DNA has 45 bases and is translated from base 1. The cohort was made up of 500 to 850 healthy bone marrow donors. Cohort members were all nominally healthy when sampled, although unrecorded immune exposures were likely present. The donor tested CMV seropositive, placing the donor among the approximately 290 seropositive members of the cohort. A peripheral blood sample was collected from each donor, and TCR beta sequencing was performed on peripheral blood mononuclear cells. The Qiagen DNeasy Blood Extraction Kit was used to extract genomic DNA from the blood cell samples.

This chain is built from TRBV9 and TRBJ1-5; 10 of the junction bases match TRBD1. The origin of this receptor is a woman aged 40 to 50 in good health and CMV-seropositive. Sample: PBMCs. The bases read TGTGCCAGCAGCCCCTCGGGACAGGGGTTTCAGCCCCAGCATTTT. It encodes CASSPSGQGFQPQHF.